Described below is a single T cell receptor beta chain sequence and its context. Its antigen is still unknown. At residue 13, the TCRdb amino acid sequence and the translated nucleotide sequence differ, so the protein here is the DNA translation. Mouse names are used for the genes. The CDR3 end falls 3 residues outside the read, so it is completed with the germline J gene. These data come from a study of CD8+ T cells in alopecia areata. Study-level results: With patients, TCR sharing proved less clear than in mice, a difference possibly related to HLA. Greater clonality was observed in lesional scalp samples, especially alopecia totalis/universalis, versus normal scalp.

Trimming took 0 bases from V and 11 from J, leaving 18 bases between them. Germline V gene data show CDR1 as NNHNN and CDR2 as SYGAGS (reference sequence). This CDR3 spans 16 amino acids. Extraction and reverse transcription of RNA yielded cDNA as the sequencing template. Using immunoSEQ multiplex PCR, the repertoire was profiled, and TCRdb retains in-frame clones only, with some absent. The sample shows some 110,000 clones, none of them appearing just once. The material sequenced was lesional skin. The V and J genes are TRBV13-2 and TRBJ1-6; weak D call: TRBD1 (5 bases). TRBJ1-6 is annotated as an ORF whose role is uncertain. The TCR comes from a C3H/HeJ mouse with alopecia areata. For this mouse line, the MHC haplotype is H2-k. The CDR3 DNA, read in part, is TGTGCCAGCGGTGATGCTCGGTATTCCTGGGGGACGCCC. This codes for CASGDARYSWGTP. The CDR3 as a whole reads CASGDARYSWGTPLYF.